One and the same sample provided the 4 T cell receptor gamma chains below, sequenced in a study of γδ T cells in repeated Plasmodium falciparum infection. TCRdb processed the multiplex PCR reads again with the CATT caller. The data hold approximately 30,000 gamma-chain clones, with roughly 1.4% observed a single time. Vgamma9/Vdelta2+ and Vdelta2-negative gammadelta T cells were flow-sorted from PBMC for bulk sequencing. The sample consisted of gamma-delta T cells from blood. The receptor source for this set is a pool of human donors (malaria-infected and uninfected, not separated).

As to this clone: It is likely a read error: a sequence one base away is far more abundant. Other DNA sequences in this specimen translate into the identical CDR3. The genes are TRGV9 and TRGJP. V was pared by 1 base and J by 7 bases, with 7 bases of the junction left unmatched. This CDR3 region has 17 residues. Germline CDR1 and CDR2: GITISATS and ISYDGTV (reference sequence). The CDR3 loop is CALWEVSGELGKKIKVF. CDR3 DNA sequence: TGTGCCTTGTGGGAGGTTTCTGGTGAGTTGGGCAAAAAAATCAAGGTATTT.

In its sample, this clone was seen many times. The TCRdb protein, from a much larger clone, departs from this DNA's translation at residue 5, likely by read error; the protein shown derives from the DNA. This rearrangement joins TRGV3 to TRGJ1 or TRGJ2. The J gene, left out of TCRdb, was set here by checking the DNA against germline. This CDR3 contains 14 residues. Germline values: CDR1 VTNTFY, CDR2 YDVSTARD (reference sequence). The chain's CDR3 is CATWGRRGYYKKLF. The CDR3 coding sequence is TGTGCCACCTGGGGCAGGCGGGGTTATTATAAGAAACTCTTT.

This clone was recorded at least ten times. Only one base separates this from a far larger clonotype, so it likely reflects a read error. Other DNA sequences within the sample encode an identical CDR3. The chain is built from TRGV9 and TRGJ1 or TRGJ2. This CDR3 is 15 amino acids long. The V segment lost 1 base and the J segment 4 bases; nucleotides outside the gene matches: 10. The germline V gene encodes CDR1 GITISATS and CDR2 ISYDGTV (reference sequence). The CDR3 bases are TGTGCCTTGTGGGAGGTTACCAGAACCTATTATAAGAAACTCTTT. Translated: CALWEVTRTYYKKLF.

This clone was detected a few times. This likely came from a read error, as a far larger clone is one base away. Other DNA sequences in this specimen translate into the identical CDR3. The CDR3 DNA is TGTGCCACCTGGGATGGTGCTTTGGGGAAGAAACTCTTT. This translates into CATWDGALGKKLF. V gene TRGV4 combines with J gene TRGJ1 or TRGJ2. The J gene, not given by TCRdb, was assigned here from a germline match of the nucleotide sequence. The V gene's germline CDR1 is EGSTGY and CDR2 YDSYTSSV. CDR3 length: 13 residues. Trimming cost V 1 base and J 10 bases; bases outside gene matches: 10.